This is a list of T cell receptor beta chains from one sample in a study of OX40 agonist ivuxolimab in advanced cancers. Only in-frame clones appear in the TCRdb table, and some are missing; sequencing was by immunoSEQ multiplex PCR. The sample lists 55,000 to 80,000 clones, approximately 90% occurring once. The sequences come from CD4+ or CD8+ T cells sorted from blood, collected in a trial of the OX40 agonist ivuxolimab. Source of these receptors: an adult with an advanced solid tumor such as melanoma, head and neck, liver or kidney cancer. The CDR3 runs from the conserved cysteine through the conserved F or W. Each record gives: V gene, J gene, D gene, clone size, CDR3 protein, CDR3 DNA. The D gene is left open where the match is weak. For some rows the clone size is stated as once, few or many, or as a class when expanded; others skip it.

V: TRBV27
J: TRBJ1-5
D: .
size: .
CDR3: CASSPLRLHSNQPQHF
DNA: TGTGCCAGCAGTCCCCTACGACTCCATAGCAATCAGCCCCAGCATTTT

V: TRBV30
J: TRBJ1-1
D: .
size: .
CDR3: CAWSWVRGKNTEAFF
DNA: TGTGCCTGGAGTTGGGTACGGGGCAAAAACACTGAAGCTTTCTTT

V: TRBV7-2
J: TRBJ2-1
D: TRBD2
size: .
CDR3: CASSLTTSGGARNEQFF
DNA: TGTGCCAGCAGCTTAACGACTAGCGGGGGGGCCAGAAATGAGCAGTTCTTC

V: TRBV28
J: TRBJ2-1
D: .
size: once
CDR3: CASRSNLLPGTNEQFF
DNA: TGTGCCAGCAGATCCAACCTCCTACCGGGGACGAATGAGCAGTTCTTC

V: TRBV6-5
J: TRBJ1-1
D: TRBD1
size: few
CDR3: CASSRTGESSAFF
DNA: TGTGCCAGCAGCCGGACAGGGGAATCTTCAGCTTTCTTT

V: TRBV12-5
J: TRBJ2-7
D: .
size: .
CDR3: CASGLGLADRSYEQYF
DNA: TGTGCTAGTGGTTTGGGGCTGGCGGACCGGTCCTACGAGCAGTACTTC

V: TRBV10-3
J: TRBJ1-1
D: TRBD1
size: .
CDR3: CAISESGQRNTEAFF
DNA: TGTGCCATCAGTGAGTCGGGACAGAGAAACACTGAAGCTTTCTTT

V: TRBV19
J: TRBJ2-7
D: TRBD2
size: .
CDR3: CASRRGGSYEQYF
DNA: TGTGCCAGTCGACGGGGGGGCTCCTACGAGCAGTACTTC

V: TRBV10-3
J: TRBJ2-3
D: TRBD1
size: .
CDR3: CAIREGTGALTDTQYF
DNA: TGTGCCATCAGGGAGGGGACAGGGGCCCTCACAGATACGCAGTATTTT

V: TRBV6-1
J: TRBJ1-3
D: .
size: once
CDR3: CASSETGGTGNTIYF
DNA: TGTGCCAGCAGTGAAACGGGAGGGACTGGAAACACCATATATTTT

V: TRBV11-3
J: TRBJ2-7
D: TRBD1
size: .
CDR3: CASSLAGQGAGEQYF
DNA: TGTGCCAGCAGCTTAGCGGGACAGGGGGCAGGGGAGCAGTACTTC

V: TRBV6-1
J: TRBJ1-4
D: .
size: .
CDR3: CASSELFATNEKLFF
DNA: TGTGCCAGCAGTGAGTTATTTGCAACTAATGAAAAACTGTTTTTT

V: TRBV11-2
J: TRBJ1-3
D: .
size: .
CDR3: CASSLEAGGTNTIYF
DNA: TGTGCCAGCAGCTTAGAAGCGGGGGGCACAAACACCATATATTTT

V: TRBV27
J: TRBJ2-1
D: TRBD2
size: once
CDR3: CASSFLGGGVDEQFF
DNA: TGTGCCAGCAGTTTCTTGGGGGGGGGTGTAGATGAGCAGTTCTTC

V: TRBV11-2
J: TRBJ1-2
D: .
size: .
CDR3: CASSVTGTNYGYTF
DNA: TGTGCCAGCAGCGTTACAGGGACTAACTATGGCTACACCTTC

V: TRBV9
J: TRBJ2-3
D: .
size: .
CDR3: CASSVEVGGPDTQYF
DNA: TGTGCCAGCAGCGTAGAAGTGGGGGGGCCAGATACGCAGTATTTT

V: TRBV4-3
J: TRBJ2-3
D: TRBD1
size: .
CDR3: CASSQEDRDTDTQYF
DNA: TGCGCCAGCAGCCAAGAGGACAGGGACACAGATACGCAGTATTTT

V: TRBV19
J: TRBJ1-2
D: TRBD1
size: .
CDR3: CASSPGQEYGYTF
DNA: TGTGCCAGTAGTCCCGGACAGGAATATGGCTACACCTTC